The 29 T cell receptor beta chains presented below share a single source sample, sequenced in a study of blood T cell repertoires in COVID-19. Repertoires were generated with immunoSEQ multiplex PCR, while TCRdb's copy carries only in-frame clones and drops some. The profile shows over 150,000 clones, about 90% of them singletons. Input material: PBMCs or T cells enriched from blood (not recorded which). Receptors originate from a woman aged 45 to 65 who had recovered from COVID-19.

The V call is TRBV15, the J call TRBJ1-4; 8 bases align to TRBD1. CDR3 length: 15 amino acids. Germline CDR1 reads LNHNV; CDR2 reads YYDKDF (reference sequence). With V trimmed by 1 base and J by 7 bases, 5 bases remained unmatched. In nucleotides, the CDR3 is TGTGCCACCAGCAGAGCGGGACAGGCGGGTGAAAAACTGTTTTTT. Its translation is CATSRAGQAGEKLFF.

The CDR3 is CASSFQTEAGYTF. The CDR3, as DNA: TGCGCCAGCAGCTTTCAGACGGAGGCTGGCTACACCTTC. The chain uses TRBV5-1 and TRBJ1-2; unclear D gene. The CDR3 length is 13 residues. The V gene lost 2 bases and the J gene lost 7 bases, with 12 bases spanning the gap. Germline CDR1 and CDR2: SGHRS and YFSETQ.

The chain couples TRBV18 to TRBJ1-5, with D perhaps TRBD1 (5 bases). The CDR3 sequence is 14 residues long. V was shortened by 0 bases and J by 3 bases, with 6 bases between the two germline ends. Germline V gene lookup returns CDR1 KGHSH and CDR2 LQKENI. Here the CDR3 DNA reads TGTGCCAGCTCACCACCAGGGGCCAATCAGCCCCAGCATTTT. Translated: CASSPPGANQPQHF.

This sequence joins TRBV1 and TRBJ1-1; TRBD1, the D gene given by the table, was not confirmed from the DNA. TRBV1 is designated a pseudogene. The CDR3 loop spans 15 amino acids. The CDR3 DNA reads TGCACCAGCAGCCAACAAGGACAGGGGAGGTCTGAAGCTTTCTTT. This encodes CTSSQQGQGRSEAFF.

The chain has TRBV10-3 and TRBJ2-7, with 9 bases identical to TRBD1. The V segment lost 8 bases and the J segment 3 bases; nucleotides outside the gene matches: 14. The CDR3 spans 16 residues. Per the germline V gene, CDR1 is ENHRY and CDR2 is SYGVKD. CDR3 residues: CAIGRDRALRDYEQYF. CDR3 DNA: TGTGCCATCGGACGGGACAGGGCACTCCGGGACTACGAGCAGTACTTC.

The chain employs TRBV30 and TRBJ2-3; 13 bases map to TRBD2. The CDR3 spans 17 residues. With 1 base clipped from V and 4 bases from J, the junction kept 8 bases outside the gene matches. CDR1 and CDR2 (germline): GTSNPN, SVGIG (reference sequence). The CDR3 region is CAWSASRTSGSADTQYF. The CDR3 DNA sequence: TGTGCCTGGAGTGCCTCCCGGACTAGCGGGAGCGCAGATACGCAGTATTTT.

The chain has TRBV6-5 and TRBJ2-2, with D tentatively TRBD2 (6 bases). The CDR3 length is 14 residues. V dropped 9 bases and J dropped 1 base, with 12 bases sitting between them. Germline values: CDR1 MNHEY, CDR2 SVGAGI. CDR3: CARVAERNTGELFF. In DNA, the CDR3 is TGTGCCAGGGTAGCGGAGCGGAACACCGGGGAGCTGTTTTTT.

This clone was recorded a few times. The chain combines TRBV2 with TRBJ1-2, with D maybe TRBD1 (6 bases). The CDR3 contains 15 residues. The germline V gene has CDR1 SNHLY and CDR2 FYNNEI. With 0 bases removed from V and 4 bases from J, the gap between germline ends came to 12 bases. The CDR3 coding sequence is TGTGCCAGCAGTGAAGCGTTAGGGGGTCCCTATGGCTACACCTTC. Protein: CASSEALGGPYGYTF.

V gene TRBV5-1 combines with J gene TRBJ2-7, with 7 bases that match TRBD2. CDR3 length equals 14 residues. The V and J ends lost 5 bases and 0 bases, in that order; junction bases with no gene match: 5. Per the germline V gene, CDR1 is SGHRS and CDR2 is YFSETQ. This chain's CDR3 is CASSRGGSSYEQYF. DNA for the CDR3: TGCGCCAGCAGTAGGGGCGGGAGCTCCTACGAGCAGTACTTC.

This chain's CDR3 is CASRLPTTGGQETQYF. As DNA, the CDR3 is TGTGCAAGTCGCCTCCCGACCACGGGAGGGCAAGAGACCCAGTACTTC. V usage is TRBV12-2 and J usage is TRBJ2-5; the table gives TRBD2 as D, unverified against the DNA. TRBV12-2 is designated a pseudogene. The CDR3 is made up of 16 amino acids.

This sequence joins TRBV5-1 and TRBJ1-1; D is undetermined. Per germline, CDR1 SGHRS and CDR2 YFSETQ. The ends were cut back, 1 base at V and 6 bases at J, with 13 bases in the middle. CDR3 length equals 14 residues. In DNA, the CDR3 is TGCGCCAGCAGCTTGAGGCCAGGTAACGCTGAAGCTTTCTTT. Translating it yields CASSLRPGNAEAFF.

This rearrangement joins TRBV27 to TRBJ1-1; possibly TRBD1 for D (6 bases). The germline gives CDR1 MNHEY, CDR2 SMNVEV (reference sequence). Trimming cost V 3 bases and J 4 bases, with 21 bases left between them. CDR3 size: 17 residues. The CDR3 region is CASSFVGETGPGTEAFF. CDR3 DNA: TGTGCCAGCAGTTTCGTGGGGGAAACAGGGCCAGGCACTGAAGCTTTCTTT.

The chain couples TRBV19 to TRBJ2-7; 9 bases align to TRBD1. Germline CDR1 and CDR2: LNHDA and SQIVND (reference sequence). The CDR3 extends over 15 amino acids. Germline trimming cut 0 bases from V and 6 bases from J; bases unmatched to any gene: 6. The CDR3 region has the DNA TGTGCCAGTAGTATAGAGGGACAGGGCGTTTCCGAGCAGTACTTC. Translation gives CASSIEGQGVSEQYF.

The chain carries TRBV18 and TRBJ2-1, with TRBD2 matching 12 bases. Unmatched junction bases numbered 3, after V lost 4 bases and J lost 2 bases. The CDR3 covers 16 residues. Per the germline V gene, CDR1 is KGHSH and CDR2 is LQKENI. CDR3: CASSQWTSGTYNEQFF. CDR3 DNA: TGTGCCAGCTCACAATGGACTAGCGGGACCTACAATGAGCAGTTCTTC.

This clone came up once. CDR3 in amino acids: CASSLWGRGSTDTQYF. CDR3 in DNA: TGTGCCAGCAGCTTATGGGGCAGGGGTAGCACAGATACGCAGTATTTT. The rearrangement uses TRBV11-2 and TRBJ2-3; TRBD1 might be the D (6 bases). V was trimmed by 2 bases and J by 0 bases, leaving 12 bases between them. Germline CDR1 SGHAT, CDR2 FQNNGV. The CDR3 has 16 amino acids.

The J gene is TRBJ1-6, the V gene TRBV19; D gene ambiguous. This CDR3 has 15 residues. V was trimmed by 5 bases and J by 6 bases, leaving 14 bases between them. Germline V gene sequence: CDR1 LNHDA, CDR2 SQIVND (reference sequence). The CDR3, as DNA: TGTGCCAGTAGTCTCGACGGTGACTTTAATTCACCCCTCCACTTT. Amino acid sequence: CASSLDGDFNSPLHF.

CDR3 amino acids: CASSPRRFDYGYTF. CDR3 sequence (DNA): TGTGCCAGCTCCCCCAGGCGCTTTGACTATGGCTACACCTTC. The chain uses TRBV18 and TRBJ1-2; D not certain. Per germline, CDR1 KGHSH and CDR2 LQKENI. V was shortened by 6 bases and J by 3 bases, with 14 bases between the two germline ends. The CDR3 has 14 amino acids.

This clone showed up just once. This sequence joins TRBV15 and TRBJ2-1; TRBD1 is a possible D gene (5 bases). CDR3 size: 15 residues. CDR1 LNHNV and CDR2 YYDKDF come from the germline V gene (reference sequence). Trimming took 4 bases from V and 2 from J, leaving 12 bases between them. CDR3 amino acids: CATSKYTTAYNEQFF. DNA for the CDR3: TGTGCCACCAGCAAATACACGACAGCCTACAATGAGCAGTTCTTC.

This clone was recorded only once. The chain carries TRBV14 and TRBJ1-1, with D unclear. The CDR3 is made up of 15 amino acids. Trimming left V 4 bases short and J 3 bases short, with 15 bases between. Germline V gives CDR1 SGHDN, CDR2 FVKESK. CDR3 coding DNA: TGTGCCAGCAGCCCATACCGGACTTGGGACACTGAAGCTTTCTTT. Translating gives CASSPYRTWDTEAFF.

CDR3 sequence reads: CATSDGGNSYEQYF. The CDR3 region has the DNA TGTGCCACCAGTGATGGCGGCAACTCCTACGAGCAGTACTTC. This rearrangement joins TRBV24-1 to TRBJ2-7; D is ambiguous. The CDR3 is 14 residues long. Trimming shortened V by 3 bases and J by 0 bases, and 8 bases separated the two germline ends. Per the germline V gene, CDR1 is KGHDR and CDR2 is SFDVKD.

The sample holds a few counts of this clone. The V call is TRBV24-1, the J call TRBJ2-5; weak D call: TRBD1 (5 bases). Germline V CDR1 and CDR2: KGHDR, SFDVKD. The CDR3 has 15 amino acids. V was cut by 3 bases and J by 1 base, with 11 bases left in between. CDR3 DNA: TGTGCCACCAGTGATCCCCGGACACCCCAAGAGACCCAGTACTTC. Its translation: CATSDPRTPQETQYF.

In its sample, this clone was seen a few times. The chain joins TRBV10-3 to TRBJ2-5, with a tentative D call TRBD1 (5 bases). There are 12 residues in the CDR3. The germline V gene has CDR1 ENHRY and CDR2 SYGVKD. V gave up 3 bases and J gave up 5 bases, with 7 bases separating them. The CDR3 DNA reads TGTGCCATCAGTGAAAAGGGGGAGACCCAGTACTTC. Translating it yields CAISEKGETQYF.

The chain combines TRBV14 with TRBJ1-2, with TRBD1 matching 10 bases. This CDR3 region has 13 residues. The ends lost 7 bases at V and 7 bases at J; junction bases unmatched: 6. Germline CDR1 reads SGHDN; CDR2 reads FVKESK. CDR3 in DNA: TGTGCCAGCAACAAAGACAGGGGGCTTGGCTACACCTTC. Translated: CASNKDRGLGYTF. Together with reference TRBV14 and TRBJ1-2, the CDR3 gives the full variable domain: EAGVTQFPSHSVIEKGQTVTLRCDPISGHDNLYWYRRVMGKEIKFLLHFVKESKQDESGMPNNRFLAERTGGTYSTLKVQPAELEDSGVYFCASNKDRGLGYTFGSGTRLTVV.

The chain joins TRBV21-1 to TRBJ1-6. TRBV21-1 is recorded as a pseudogene. CDR3 length equals 13 residues. Here the CDR3 DNA reads TGTGCCAGCAGGTCGAGGGAATGGGAGAGCCGAGGGTTT. It specifies CASRSREWESRGF.

The chain has TRBV15 and TRBJ2-1; TRBD1 matches at 7 bases. CDR3 length equals 13 residues. Losses at the gene ends were 1 base for V and 11 bases for J; bases not matched to a gene: 5. CDR1 and CDR2 from the germline V gene are LNHNV and YYDKDF (reference sequence). The CDR3 DNA reads as TGTGCCACCAGCAGAGGCCCGGGACAGCAGCAGTTCTTC. Translated, it gives CATSRGPGQQQFF.

This chain uses TRBV28 with TRBJ2-7, with 12 nucleotides matching TRBD2. CDR3 size: 14 residues. Germline V CDR1 and CDR2: MDHEN, SYDVKM. The ends lost 2 bases at V and 6 bases at J; junction bases unmatched: 2. CDR3 sequence: CASSLTGLAGEQYF. In DNA form, the CDR3 reads TGTGCCAGCAGTTTAACGGGACTAGCGGGCGAGCAGTACTTC.

This chain uses TRBV5-4 with TRBJ2-5; 10 positions agree with TRBD2. This CDR3 region has 18 residues. V lost 2 bases and J lost 5; bases outside the gene matches: 15. CDR1 and CDR2 from the germline V gene are SGHNT and YYREEE (reference sequence). The CDR3 nucleotides read TGTGCCAGCAGCTTCGGTTCTAGCGGGAGTCGAGGCAGGGAGACCCAGTACTTC. Encoded protein: CASSFGSSGSRGRETQYF.

This clone was found a few times. This sequence joins TRBV5-1 and TRBJ1-6, with TRBD1 matching over 7 bases. Germline values: CDR1 SGHRS, CDR2 YFSETQ. V dropped 3 bases and J dropped 9; count of bases not matched to a gene: 6. This CDR3 is 14 amino acids long. CDR3 amino acids: CASSSQGFGSPLHF. CDR3 DNA: TGCGCCAGCAGCTCACAGGGGTTCGGTTCACCCCTCCACTTT.

The chain recombines TRBV7-9 with TRBJ1-5, with D maybe TRBD1 (6 bases). Trimming left V 4 bases short and J 3 bases short, with 13 bases between. The CDR3 sequence is 15 residues long. The germline V gene has CDR1 SEHNR and CDR2 FQNEAQ (reference sequence). The CDR3 bases are TGTGCCAGCAGCTCAGCGACAGGACCCAATCAGCCCCAGCATTTT. Residues: CASSSATGPNQPQHF.